Listed below are T cell receptor beta chains from one sample, sequenced in a study of identical twins. TCRdb ran MiXCR on the 5' RACE reads and lists one entry per CDR3 protein. The profile shows 1.5 million to 2 million distinct CDR3 sequences, around 29% of them singletons. Sequencing was carried out using cord blood. The origin of the receptors is a newborn girl in good health. The CDR3 runs from the conserved cysteine through the conserved F or W. Each record gives: clone size, D gene, J gene, V gene, CDR3 protein, CDR3 DNA. The D gene is left open where the match is weak. For some rows the clone size is stated as once, few or many, or as a class when expanded; others skip it.

abundance: -; d_gene: -; j_gene: TRBJ1-1; v_gene: TRBV28; CDR3aa: CVSTPTLAPTEAFF; CDR3nt: TGTGTCAGCACCCCAACCCTAGCCCCCACTGAAGCTTTCTTT
abundance: -; d_gene: -; j_gene: TRBJ2-4; v_gene: TRBV2; CDR3aa: CASKGKLAKNIQYF; CDR3nt: TGTGCCAGCAAAGGGAAATTAGCCAAAAACATTCAGTACTTC
abundance: -; d_gene: -; j_gene: TRBJ2-7; v_gene: TRBV12-3/TRBV12-4; CDR3aa: CASSFFPNEQYF; CDR3nt: TGTGCCAGCAGTTTTTTCCCCAATGAGCAGTACTTC
abundance: few; d_gene: TRBD2; j_gene: TRBJ2-1; v_gene: TRBV10-3; CDR3aa: CAIRGLAAYNEQFF; CDR3nt: TGTGCCATCAGGGGACTAGCGGCCTACAATGAGCAGTTCTTC
abundance: -; d_gene: -; j_gene: TRBJ1-5; v_gene: TRBV9; CDR3aa: CASSPAGGPQHF; CDR3nt: TGTGCCAGCAGCCCCGCCGGCGGGCCCCAGCATTTT
abundance: -; d_gene: -; j_gene: TRBJ1-5; v_gene: TRBV6-2/TRBV6-3; CDR3aa: CASGGGGSQHF; CDR3nt: TGTGCCAGCGGCGGGGGTGGGTCCCAGCATTTT
abundance: -; d_gene: TRBD2; j_gene: TRBJ2-5; v_gene: TRBV20-1; CDR3aa: CSALAGGPKETQYF; CDR3nt: TGCAGTGCTCTAGCGGGAGGACCAAAAGAGACCCAGTACTTC
abundance: -; d_gene: -; j_gene: TRBJ1-2; v_gene: TRBV20-1; CDR3aa: CSASKGLLVTNYGYTF; CDR3nt: TGCAGTGCTAGTAAGGGACTCCTTGTTACTAACTATGGCTACACCTTC
abundance: -; d_gene: -; j_gene: TRBJ1-1; v_gene: TRBV29-1; CDR3aa: CSVGLDTEAFF; CDR3nt: TGCAGCGTTGGTTTGGACACTGAAGCTTTCTTT
abundance: -; d_gene: TRBD2; j_gene: TRBJ2-5; v_gene: TRBV20-1; CDR3aa: CSARDSGGIQETQYF; CDR3nt: TGCAGTGCTAGAGATAGCGGGGGGATCCAAGAGACCCAGTACTTC
abundance: -; d_gene: -; j_gene: TRBJ1-1; v_gene: TRBV6-5; CDR3aa: CASSYSRATGANTVAFF; CDR3nt: TGTGCCAGCAGTTACTCAAGGGCGACGGGTGCGAACACTGTAGCTTTCTTT
abundance: few; d_gene: -; j_gene: TRBJ1-4; v_gene: TRBV4-1; CDR3aa: CASSQVSGVGGEKLFF; CDR3nt: TGCGCCAGCAGCCAAGTTTCGGGAGTAGGGGGTGAAAAACTGTTTTTT
abundance: few; d_gene: TRBD1; j_gene: TRBJ1-1; v_gene: TRBV12-3/TRBV12-4; CDR3aa: CASSSNRGWTEAFF; CDR3nt: TGTGCCAGCAGTTCAAACAGGGGGTGGACTGAAGCTTTCTTT
abundance: -; d_gene: -; j_gene: TRBJ2-3; v_gene: TRBV10-2; CDR3aa: CASSLLGPDPYTQYF; CDR3nt: TGCGCCAGCAGCCTCCTCGGGCCCGACCCGTATACGCAGTATTTT
abundance: -; d_gene: -; j_gene: TRBJ2-3; v_gene: TRBV5-1; CDR3aa: CASSTALATSTDTQYF; CDR3nt: TGCGCCAGCAGCACCGCCTTAGCGACTAGCACAGATACGCAGTATTTT
abundance: -; d_gene: TRBD2; j_gene: TRBJ2-3; v_gene: TRBV12-3/TRBV12-4; CDR3aa: CASSLKSGRTDTQYF; CDR3nt: TGTGCCAGCAGTTTAAAAAGCGGGAGGACTGATACGCAGTATTTT
abundance: -; d_gene: -; j_gene: TRBJ2-1; v_gene: TRBV24-1; CDR3aa: CATSDSRVNEQFF; CDR3nt: TGTGCCACCAGTGATTCCAGGGTCAATGAGCAGTTCTTC
abundance: many; d_gene: -; j_gene: TRBJ2-7; v_gene: TRBV20-1; CDR3aa: CSATRTYEQYF; CDR3nt: TGCAGTGCGACGAGGACGTACGAGCAGTACTTC
abundance: -; d_gene: -; j_gene: TRBJ1-5; v_gene: TRBV27; CDR3aa: CASSPLNPGFFWDSNQPQHF; CDR3nt: TGTGCCAGCAGTCCTCTCAACCCGGGATTTTTCTGGGATAGCAATCAGCCCCAGCATTTT
abundance: few; d_gene: -; j_gene: TRBJ2-7; v_gene: TRBV27; CDR3aa: CATGLGGEQYF; CDR3nt: TGTGCCACCGGACTGGGTGGCGAGCAGTACTTC
abundance: -; d_gene: -; j_gene: TRBJ2-1; v_gene: TRBV5-1; CDR3aa: CASSRFLGESYNEQFF; CDR3nt: TGCGCCAGCAGCAGATTTCTAGGGGAGTCCTACAATGAGCAGTTCTTC
abundance: -; d_gene: -; j_gene: TRBJ1-3; v_gene: TRBV12-3/TRBV12-4; CDR3aa: CASSLGRGRRGNTIYF; CDR3nt: TGTGCCAGCAGTTTAGGACGGGGCCGGAGGGGAAACACCATATATTTT
abundance: few; d_gene: -; j_gene: TRBJ1-4; v_gene: TRBV6-6; CDR3aa: CASNPFLSRRWDEKLFF; CDR3nt: TGTGCCAGCAATCCATTTCTCTCCCGCAGGTGGGATGAAAAACTGTTTTTT
abundance: few; d_gene: -; j_gene: TRBJ2-5; v_gene: TRBV27; CDR3aa: CASSLSVEKTQYF; CDR3nt: TGTGCCAGCAGTTTATCGGTGGAAAAGACCCAGTACTTC
abundance: -; d_gene: TRBD2; j_gene: TRBJ2-1; v_gene: TRBV5-1; CDR3aa: CASSQGNSGGDEQFF; CDR3nt: TGCGCCAGCAGCCAAGGGAATAGCGGGGGGGATGAGCAGTTCTTC
abundance: -; d_gene: TRBD2; j_gene: TRBJ2-5; v_gene: TRBV27; CDR3aa: CASSWGRDFLEQYF; CDR3nt: TGTGCCAGCAGTTGGGGGAGGGACTTCTTGGAGCAGTACTTC
abundance: -; d_gene: -; j_gene: TRBJ1-1; v_gene: TRBV3-1; CDR3aa: CASSHQGNRPFF; CDR3nt: TGTGCCAGCAGCCACCAAGGGAACAGACCTTTCTTT
abundance: many; d_gene: TRBD2; j_gene: TRBJ2-3; v_gene: TRBV3-1; CDR3aa: CASSQLAGGDTQYF; CDR3nt: TGTGCCAGCAGCCAACTAGCGGGAGGGGATACGCAGTATTTT
abundance: -; d_gene: TRBD2; j_gene: TRBJ2-3; v_gene: TRBV28; CDR3aa: CASSPPLDPRESTDTQYF; CDR3nt: TGTGCCAGCAGTCCTCCCCTCGATCCGCGGGAGAGCACAGATACGCAGTATTTT
abundance: -; d_gene: -; j_gene: TRBJ2-1; v_gene: TRBV10-3; CDR3aa: CAISGFGTRQIHNEQFF; CDR3nt: TGTGCCATCAGTGGCTTTGGGACTCGCCAAATTCACAATGAGCAGTTCTTC
abundance: few; d_gene: -; j_gene: TRBJ2-1; v_gene: TRBV2; CDR3aa: CAKMGRASSYNEQFF; CDR3nt: TGTGCCAAGATGGGGCGAGCGAGCTCCTACAATGAGCAGTTCTTC